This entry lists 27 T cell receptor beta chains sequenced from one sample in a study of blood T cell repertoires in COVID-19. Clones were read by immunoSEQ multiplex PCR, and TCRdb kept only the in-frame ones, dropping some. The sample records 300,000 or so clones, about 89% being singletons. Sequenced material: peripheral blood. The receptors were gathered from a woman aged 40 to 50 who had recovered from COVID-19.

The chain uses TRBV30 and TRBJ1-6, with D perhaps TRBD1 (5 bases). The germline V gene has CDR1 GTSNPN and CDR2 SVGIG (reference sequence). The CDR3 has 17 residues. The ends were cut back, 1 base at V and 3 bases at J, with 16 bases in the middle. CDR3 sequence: CAWSAGHQKGYNSPLHF. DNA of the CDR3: TGTGCCTGGAGTGCCGGACACCAAAAGGGCTATAATTCACCCCTCCACTTT.

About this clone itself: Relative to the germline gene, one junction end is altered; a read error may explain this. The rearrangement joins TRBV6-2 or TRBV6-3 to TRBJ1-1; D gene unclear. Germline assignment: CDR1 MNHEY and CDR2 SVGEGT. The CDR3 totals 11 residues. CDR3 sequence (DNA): TGTGCCAGCAGTTACCCTGGGCAGACAATCTTT. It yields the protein CASSYPGQTIF.

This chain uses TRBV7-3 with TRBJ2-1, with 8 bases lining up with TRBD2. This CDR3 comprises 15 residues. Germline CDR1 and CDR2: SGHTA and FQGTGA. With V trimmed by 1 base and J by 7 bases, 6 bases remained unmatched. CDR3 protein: CASSLRGGTRNEQFF. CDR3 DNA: TGTGCCAGCAGCTTAAGAGGGGGGACTAGGAATGAGCAGTTCTTC.

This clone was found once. CDR3 DNA sequence: TGTGCCAGCAGCTTATGGACTAGCGGGGGGGCGCGGAATGAGCAGTTCTTC. This codes for CASSLWTSGGARNEQFF. The chain uses TRBV7-9 and TRBJ2-1; 15 bases are shared with TRBD2. The CDR3 is 17 residues long. The germline V gene has CDR1 SEHNR and CDR2 FQNEAQ (reference sequence). With V trimmed by 2 bases and J by 7 bases, 6 bases remained unmatched. The variable domain in full, completed from reference TRBV7-9 and TRBJ2-1, reads DTGVSQNPRHKITKRGQNVTFRCDPISEHNRLYWYRQTLGQGPEFLTYFQNEAQLEKSRLLSDRFSAERPKGSFSTLEIQRTEQGDSAMYLCASSLWTSGGARNEQFFGPGTRLTVL.

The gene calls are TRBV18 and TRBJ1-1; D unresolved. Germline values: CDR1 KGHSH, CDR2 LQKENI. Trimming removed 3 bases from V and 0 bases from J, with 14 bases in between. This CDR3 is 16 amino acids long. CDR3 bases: TGTGCCAGCTCACCGGTGCCTACGTCAATGAACACTGAAGCTTTCTTT. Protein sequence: CASSPVPTSMNTEAFF.

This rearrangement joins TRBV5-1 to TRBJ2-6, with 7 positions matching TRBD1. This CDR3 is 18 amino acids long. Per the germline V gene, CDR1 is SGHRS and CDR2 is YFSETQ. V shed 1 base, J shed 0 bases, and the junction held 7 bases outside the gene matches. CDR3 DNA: TGCGCCAGCAGCTTGAAACAGGGGATGCTCTCTGGGGCCAACGTCCTGACTTTC. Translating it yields CASSLKQGMLSGANVLTF. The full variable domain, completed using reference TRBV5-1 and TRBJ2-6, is KAGVTQTPRYLIKTRGQQVTLSCSPISGHRSVSWYQQTPGQGLQFLFEYFSETQRNKGNFPGRFSGRQFSNSRSEMNVSTLELGDSALYLCASSLKQGMLSGANVLTFGAGSRLTVL.

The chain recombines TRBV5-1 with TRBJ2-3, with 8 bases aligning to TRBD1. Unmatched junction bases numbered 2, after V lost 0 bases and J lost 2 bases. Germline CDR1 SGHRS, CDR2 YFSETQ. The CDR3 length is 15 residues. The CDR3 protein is CASSLDRGTTDTQYF. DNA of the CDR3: TGCGCCAGCAGCTTGGACAGGGGGACCACAGATACGCAGTATTTT.

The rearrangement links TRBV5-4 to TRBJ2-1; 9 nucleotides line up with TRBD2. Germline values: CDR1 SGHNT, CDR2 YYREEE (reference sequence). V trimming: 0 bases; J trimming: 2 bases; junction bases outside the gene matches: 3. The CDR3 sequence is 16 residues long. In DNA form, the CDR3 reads TGTGCCAGCAGCTTGGGGAGCGGGGGGACCTACAATGAGCAGTTCTTC. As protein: CASSLGSGGTYNEQFF.

As DNA, the CDR3 is TGCGCCAGCAGGGGAGGGGGTGTCGCCTACGAGCAGTACTTC. Translated: CASRGGGVAYEQYF. V is TRBV5-1 and J is TRBJ2-7; D possibly corresponds to TRBD2 (7 bases). The CDR3 sequence is 14 residues long. The germline V gene has CDR1 SGHRS and CDR2 YFSETQ. V was clipped by 5 bases and J by 2 bases, with 14 bases between them.

The CDR3 DNA is TGCGCCAGCAGCCAAGCAGCGACCCCTCCGGAGACCCAGTACTTC. Translation gives CASSQAATPPETQYF. The chain combines TRBV4-3 with TRBJ2-5; no reliable D call. The CDR3 runs to 15 residues. Germline assignment: CDR1 LGHNA and CDR2 YSLEER. V was clipped by 1 base and J by 5 bases, with 14 bases between them.

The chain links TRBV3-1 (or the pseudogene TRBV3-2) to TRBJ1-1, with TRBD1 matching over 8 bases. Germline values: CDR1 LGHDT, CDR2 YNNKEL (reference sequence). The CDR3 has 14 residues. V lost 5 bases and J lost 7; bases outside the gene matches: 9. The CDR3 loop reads CASSSIPGGGEAFF. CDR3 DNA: TGTGCCAGCAGCTCTATACCAGGGGGCGGTGAAGCTTTCTTT.

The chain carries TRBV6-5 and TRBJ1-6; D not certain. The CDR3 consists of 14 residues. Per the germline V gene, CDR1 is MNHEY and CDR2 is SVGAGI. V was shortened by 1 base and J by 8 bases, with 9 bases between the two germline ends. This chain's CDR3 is CASSYLRTYSPLHF. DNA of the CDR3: TGTGCCAGCAGTTACTTACGTACATATTCACCCCTCCACTTT.

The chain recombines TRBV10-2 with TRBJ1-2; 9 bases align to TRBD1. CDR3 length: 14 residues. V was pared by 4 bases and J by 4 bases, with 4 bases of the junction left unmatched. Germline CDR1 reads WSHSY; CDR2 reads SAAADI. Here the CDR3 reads CASSGDRASYGYTF. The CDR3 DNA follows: TGCGCCAGCAGTGGGGACAGGGCAAGCTATGGCTACACCTTC.

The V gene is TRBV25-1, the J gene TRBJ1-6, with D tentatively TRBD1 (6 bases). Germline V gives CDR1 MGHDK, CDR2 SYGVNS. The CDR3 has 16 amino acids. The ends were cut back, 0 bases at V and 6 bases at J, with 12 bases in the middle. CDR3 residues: CASSEYSTGGNSPLHF. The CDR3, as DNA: TGTGCCAGCAGTGAATATTCGACAGGCGGTAATTCACCCCTCCACTTT.

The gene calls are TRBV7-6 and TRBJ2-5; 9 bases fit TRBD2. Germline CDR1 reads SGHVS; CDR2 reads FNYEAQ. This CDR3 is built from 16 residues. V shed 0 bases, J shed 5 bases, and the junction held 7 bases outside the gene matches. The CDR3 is CASSLALAGYGETQYF. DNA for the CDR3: TGTGCCAGCAGCTTAGCGCTAGCGGGGTATGGGGAGACCCAGTACTTC. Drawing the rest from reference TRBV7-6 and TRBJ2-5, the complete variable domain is GAGVSQSPRYKVTKRGQDVALRCDPISGHVSLYWYRQALGQGPEFLTYFNYEAQQDKSGLPNDRFSAERPEGSISTLTIQRTEQRDSAMYRCASSLALAGYGETQYFGPGTRLLVL.

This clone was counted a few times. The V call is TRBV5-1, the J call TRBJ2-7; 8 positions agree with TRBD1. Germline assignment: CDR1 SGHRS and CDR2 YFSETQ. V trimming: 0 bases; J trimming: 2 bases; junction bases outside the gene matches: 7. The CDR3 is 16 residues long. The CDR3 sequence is CASSLAPTGVAYEQYF. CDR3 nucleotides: TGCGCCAGCAGCTTGGCCCCGACAGGGGTGGCCTACGAGCAGTACTTC.

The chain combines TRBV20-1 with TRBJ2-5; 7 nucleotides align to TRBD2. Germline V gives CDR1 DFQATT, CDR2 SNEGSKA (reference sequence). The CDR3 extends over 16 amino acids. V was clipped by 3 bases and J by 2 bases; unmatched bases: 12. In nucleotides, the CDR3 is TGCAGTGCTAGTCCTCTGCGGGGGAGGGATCAAGAGACCCAGTACTTC. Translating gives CSASPLRGRDQETQYF.

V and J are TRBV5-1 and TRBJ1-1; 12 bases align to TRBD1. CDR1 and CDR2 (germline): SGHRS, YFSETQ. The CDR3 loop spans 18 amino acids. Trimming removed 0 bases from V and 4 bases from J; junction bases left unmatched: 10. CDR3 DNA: TGCGCCAGCAGCTTGGCCAAGGGACAGGGGGCCCTGCCCACTGAAGCTTTCTTT. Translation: CASSLAKGQGALPTEAFF.

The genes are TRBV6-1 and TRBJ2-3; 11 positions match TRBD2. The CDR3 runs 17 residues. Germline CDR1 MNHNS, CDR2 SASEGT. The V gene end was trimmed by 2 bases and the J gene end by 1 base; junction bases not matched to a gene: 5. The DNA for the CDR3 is TGTGCCAGCAGTGAAATCCTAGCGGGGGGAGGCACAGATACGCAGTATTTT. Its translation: CASSEILAGGGTDTQYF.

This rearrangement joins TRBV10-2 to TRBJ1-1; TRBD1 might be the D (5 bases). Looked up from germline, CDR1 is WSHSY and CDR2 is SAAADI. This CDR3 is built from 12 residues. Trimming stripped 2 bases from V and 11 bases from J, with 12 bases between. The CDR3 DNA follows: TGCGCCAGCAGTGAGATCGGGACTTGGGCTTTCTTT. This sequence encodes CASSEIGTWAFF.

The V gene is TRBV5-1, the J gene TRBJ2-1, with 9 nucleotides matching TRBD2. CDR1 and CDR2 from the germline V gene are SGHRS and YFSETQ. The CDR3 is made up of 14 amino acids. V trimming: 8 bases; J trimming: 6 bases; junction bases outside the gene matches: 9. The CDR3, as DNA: TGCGCCAGTTGGGCGGGGGGGTTTACCAATGAGCAGTTCTTC. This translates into CASWAGGFTNEQFF.

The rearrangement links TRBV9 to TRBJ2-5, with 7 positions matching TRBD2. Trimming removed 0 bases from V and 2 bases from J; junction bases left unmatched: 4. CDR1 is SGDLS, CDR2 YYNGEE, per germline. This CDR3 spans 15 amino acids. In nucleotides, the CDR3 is TGTGCCAGCAGCGTAGCTGGACTAGTGCAAGAGACCCAGTACTTC. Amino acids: CASSVAGLVQETQYF.

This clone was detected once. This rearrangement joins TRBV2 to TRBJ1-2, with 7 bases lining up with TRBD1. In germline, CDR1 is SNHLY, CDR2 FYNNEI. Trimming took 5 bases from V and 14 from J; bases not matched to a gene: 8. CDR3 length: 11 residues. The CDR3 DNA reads TGTGCCAGCAGTATTGGACAGGCGAATACCTTC. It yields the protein CASSIGQANTF.

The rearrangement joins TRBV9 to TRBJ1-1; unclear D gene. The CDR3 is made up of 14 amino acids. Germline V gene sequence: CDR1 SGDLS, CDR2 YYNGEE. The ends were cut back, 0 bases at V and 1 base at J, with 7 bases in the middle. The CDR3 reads CASSVAPQNTEAFF. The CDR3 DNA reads TGTGCCAGCAGCGTAGCCCCCCAGAACACTGAAGCTTTCTTT.

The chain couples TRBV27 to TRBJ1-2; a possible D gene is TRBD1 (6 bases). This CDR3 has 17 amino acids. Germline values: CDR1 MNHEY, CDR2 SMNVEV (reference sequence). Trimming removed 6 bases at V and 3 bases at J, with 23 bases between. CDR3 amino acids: CASSRGGGGGGDYGYTF. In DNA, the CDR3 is TGTGCCAGCAGCCGCGGGGGGGGCGGGGGAGGCGACTATGGCTACACCTTC.

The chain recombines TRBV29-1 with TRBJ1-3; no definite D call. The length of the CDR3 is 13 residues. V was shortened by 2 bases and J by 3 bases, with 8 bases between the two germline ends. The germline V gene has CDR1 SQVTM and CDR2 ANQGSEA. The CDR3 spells CSVEFQFGNTIYF. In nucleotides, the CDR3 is TGCAGCGTTGAATTTCAGTTTGGAAACACCATATATTTT.

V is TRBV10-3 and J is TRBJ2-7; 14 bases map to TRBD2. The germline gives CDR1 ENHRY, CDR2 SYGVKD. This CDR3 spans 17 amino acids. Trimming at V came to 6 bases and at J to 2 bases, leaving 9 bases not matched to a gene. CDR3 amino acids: CAIRPPGLAGEPYEQYF. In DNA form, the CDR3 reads TGTGCCATCAGACCCCCGGGACTAGCGGGGGAGCCCTACGAGCAGTACTTC.